The 23 T cell receptor beta chains below come from one sample, sequenced in a study of blood T cells in healthy people across ages. It was with a sample-barcoded 5' primer and a J-beta primer mix that a second PCR of roughly 7 to 12 cycles was run. TCRdb used MiXCR to reprocess the 5' RACE reads, holding one entry per CDR3 protein. The profile shows around 990,000 distinct CDR3 sequences, approximately 26% of them singletons. A further study also used this sample, focusing on T cells of mothers and their children.

The specimen was blood. Receptors originate from a girl aged 2-10 years in good health.

This clonotype was detected only a few times. J is TRBJ2-7 and V is TRBV18; no clear D gene. The CDR3 is 13 amino acids. Germline assignment: CDR1 KGHSH and CDR2 LQKENI. V was cut by 3 bases and J by 3 bases, with 9 bases left in between. The CDR3 loop reads CASSPQDNYEQYF. Here the CDR3 DNA reads TGTGCCAGCTCACCTCAGGATAACTACGAGCAGTACTTC. Together with reference TRBV18 and TRBJ2-7, the CDR3 gives the full variable domain: NAGVMQNPRHLVRRRGQEARLRCSPMKGHSHVYWYRQLPEEGLKFMVYLQKENIIDESGMPKERFSAEFPKEGPSILRIQQVVRGDSAAYFCASSPQDNYEQYFGPGTRLTVT.

This chain links TRBV7-2 with TRBJ2-1; no firm D call. Trimming cost V 2 bases and J 2 bases, with 7 bases left between them. Looked up from germline, CDR1 is SGHTA and CDR2 is FQGNSA. This CDR3 contains 14 residues. CDR3 DNA sequence: TGTGCCAGCAGCTTAATGCACCCCTACAATGAGCAGTTCTTC. This encodes CASSLMHPYNEQFF.

This clonotype came up a few times. This chain uses TRBV12-3 or TRBV12-4 with TRBJ2-5; D call uncertain. This CDR3 is built from 14 residues. V was cut by 6 bases and J by 3 bases, with 14 bases left in between. This CDR3 reads CASSPMAAEETQYF. DNA for the CDR3: TGTGCCAGCAGCCCCATGGCAGCCGAAGAGACCCAGTACTTC.

This clonotype showed up just a few times. The CDR3 DNA follows: TGTGCCAGCAGGAGGACGGGAACTTATGGCTACACCTTC. This encodes CASRRTGTYGYTF. This chain connects TRBV3-1 to TRBJ1-2; D is uncertain. Germline V gene lookup returns CDR1 LGHDT and CDR2 YNNKEL (reference sequence). V was cut by 6 bases and J by 5 bases, with 13 bases left in between. The CDR3 consists of 13 residues.

This chain uses TRBV7-9 with TRBJ1-3; D is unclear. The CDR3 is 15 residues long. CDR1 and CDR2 (germline): SEHNR, FQNEAQ (reference sequence). V gave up 3 bases and J gave up 3 bases, with 12 bases separating them. CDR3 protein: CASSLALGGGNTIYF. The CDR3 DNA sequence: TGTGCCAGCAGCTTGGCGCTAGGAGGTGGAAACACCATATATTTT.

The chain has TRBV4-2 and TRBJ2-5; D perhaps matches TRBD2 (5 bases). The ends were cut back, 1 base at V and 5 bases at J, with 11 bases in the middle. This CDR3 contains 14 residues. Germline V gene lookup returns CDR1 LGHNA and CDR2 YNFKEQ. The CDR3 nucleotides are TGTGCCAGCAGCCAAGCCCTAGCTATCGAGACCCAGTACTTC. Translating gives CASSQALAIETQYF.

This clonotype was seen only a few times. One junction end disagrees with the germline gene, perhaps due to a read error. The gene calls are TRBV5-1 and TRBJ2-5; TRBD1 matches 9 bases. Germline V gives CDR1 SGHRS, CDR2 YFSETQ. The length of the CDR3 is 15 residues. The CDR3 DNA reads as TGCGCCAGTAGCTTTGGGGACAGGGACCAAGAGACCCGGTACTTC. This gives the protein CASSFGDRDQETRYF.

This clonotype was observed a handful of times. The J gene is TRBJ1-2, the V gene TRBV7-9; 7 bases fit TRBD1. V was clipped by 5 bases and J by 1 base; unmatched bases: 10. Germline V lookup: CDR1 SEHNR, CDR2 FQNEAQ (reference sequence). The CDR3 runs 16 residues. CDR3: CASSISRQGGNYGYTF. The CDR3 region has the DNA TGTGCCAGCAGCATAAGCCGACAGGGTGGTAACTATGGCTACACCTTC.

This clonotype appeared a single time. Germline is not matched at one junction end, which may reflect a read error. V is TRBV7-2 and J is TRBJ1-2, with no clear D. Germline loops: CDR1 SGHTA, CDR2 FQGNSA. The CDR3 runs to 12 residues. CDR3 loop: CVSSLDKYGYTF. The CDR3 DNA sequence: TGTGTCAGCAGCTTAGATAAATATGGCTACACCTTC. Combining the CDR3 with reference TRBV7-2 and TRBJ1-2 gives the whole variable domain GAGVSQSPSNKVTEKGKDVELRCDPISGHTALYWYRQSLGQGLEFLIYFQGNSAPDKSGLPSDRFSAERTGGSVSTLTIQRTQQEDSAVYLCVSSLDKYGYTFGSGTRLTVV.

This chain joins TRBV20-1 and TRBJ2-7; possible D gene TRBD1, 6 bases. CDR3 length: 12 amino acids. Germline-derived CDR1 and CDR2 are DFQATT and SNEGSKA (reference sequence). V lost 6 bases to trimming and J lost 7 bases, with 16 bases between them. The CDR3 nucleotides are TGCAGTGCCCCCGACAGGACGAGGGAGCAGTACTTC. Amino acids: CSAPDRTREQYF.

The V gene is TRBV7-9, the J gene TRBJ1-1, with D tentatively TRBD1 (6 bases). Germline V gene data show CDR1 as SEHNR and CDR2 as FQNEAQ (reference sequence). Deletions cut 6 bases from V and 7 bases from J, with 12 bases between. The CDR3 is made up of 12 amino acids. The CDR3 spells CASSHGQLEAFF. The CDR3 DNA follows: TGTGCCAGCAGTCATGGACAGCTTGAAGCTTTCTTT.

This chain connects TRBV2 to TRBJ1-2; no firm D call. V gave up 0 bases and J gave up 2 bases, with 10 bases separating them. Germline V lookup: CDR1 SNHLY, CDR2 FYNNEI. There are 15 residues in the CDR3. CDR3 protein: CASSEALGTNYGYTF. The CDR3 coding sequence is TGTGCCAGCAGTGAAGCCCTAGGCACCAACTATGGCTACACCTTC.

The sample holds a few counts of this clonotype. Germline and junction disagree at one end, which may indicate a read error. The rearrangement links TRBV4-3 to TRBJ1-2; D is unresolved. CDR3 length: 16 amino acids. Germline V gene data show CDR1 as LGHNA and CDR2 as YSLEER. CDR3 bases: TGCGCCAACAGCCAAGATGGGCCAAAACACTCGTTCGACTACACCTTC. It specifies CANSQDGPKHSFDYTF.

This clonotype was counted only a few times. The chain carries TRBV12-3 or TRBV12-4 and TRBJ2-1; 13 nucleotides agree with TRBD2. The CDR3 has 18 residues. Losses at the gene ends were 5 bases for V and 3 bases for J; bases not matched to a gene: 10. The DNA of the CDR3 is TGTGCCAGCAGTCGACTAGCGGGGGGCGTGTCGCTCTACAATGAGCAGTTCTTC. It is translated as CASSRLAGGVSLYNEQFF.

The chain joins TRBV4-1 to TRBJ1-5; D not certain. The germline V and J ends were trimmed by 5 bases and 0 bases, with 11 bases remaining between them. The CDR3 has 15 amino acids. Germline V lookup: CDR1 MGHRA, CDR2 YSYEKL. CDR3 sequence: CASSNNEYSNQPQHF. CDR3 DNA: TGCGCCAGCAGCAACAACGAATATAGCAATCAGCCCCAGCATTTT.

This chain uses TRBV3-1 with TRBJ2-1; 7 bases align to TRBD1. The J call may be in error: the DNA end matches TRBJ2-7 better. The CDR3 contains 15 residues. Germline CDR1 reads LGHDT; CDR2 reads YNNKEL (reference sequence). The CDR3 protein is CASSQVTGQTYEQYF. The CDR3 DNA reads as TGTGCCAGCAGCCAAGTTACGGGACAGACCTACGAGCAGTACTTC.

J is TRBJ2-5 and V is TRBV5-1, with TRBD2 identical over 7 bases. With V trimmed by 7 bases and J by 3 bases, 9 bases remained unmatched. CDR1 is SGHRS, CDR2 YFSETQ, per germline. There are 14 residues in the CDR3. For the CDR3, the DNA is TGCGCCAGCGCAGCTTGGGGAGGGGAAGAGACCCAGTACTTC. Protein sequence: CASAAWGGEETQYF.

This clonotype was seen a handful of times. Germline is not matched at one junction end, which may reflect a read error. The chain has TRBV9 and TRBJ1-2; TRBD1 aligns across 7 bases. The CDR3 length is 13 residues. CDR1 SGDLS and CDR2 YYNGEE come from the germline V gene. The CDR3 here is CASSVVTGYGCTF. Written as DNA, the CDR3 is TGTGCCAGCAGCGTAGTGACAGGGTATGGCTGCACCTTC.

The chain uses TRBV20-1 and TRBJ2-1; 12 nucleotides line up with TRBD2. Germline V gene lookup returns CDR1 DFQATT and CDR2 SNEGSKA (reference sequence). The V and J ends lost 6 bases and 2 bases, in that order; junction bases with no gene match: 8. This CDR3 spans 16 amino acids. CDR3 DNA sequence: TGCAGTGCCCGATCTGGACTAGCGGGGACCTACAATGAGCAGTTCTTC. Amino acids: CSARSGLAGTYNEQFF.

The rearrangement uses TRBV7-2 and TRBJ2-5, with a possible D match to TRBD1 (6 bases). TRBJ2-1 explains the end of the DNA better; the J call may be wrong. In germline, CDR1 is SGHTA, CDR2 FQGNSA. The CDR3 runs to 14 residues. This chain's CDR3 is CASSPMKGESEQFF. For the CDR3, the DNA is TGTGCCAGCAGCCCCATGAAGGGGGAAAGTGAGCAGTTCTTC.

This clonotype was seen only a few times. The genes are TRBV7-2 and TRBJ2-5, with 7 bases that match TRBD2. V was clipped by 5 bases and J by 4 bases; unmatched bases: 16. This CDR3 has 17 amino acids. From germline, CDR1 is SGHTA and CDR2 FQGNSA. CDR3: CASSPQARTERGETQYF. The CDR3 coding sequence is TGTGCCAGCAGCCCCCAGGCTAGGACGGAGCGGGGAGAGACCCAGTACTTC.

The chain links TRBV6-5 to TRBJ1-2, with TRBD1 as a possible D gene (5 bases). CDR3 length: 13 amino acids. Trimming left V 0 bases short and J 6 bases short, with 8 bases between. CDR1 MNHEY and CDR2 SVGAGI come from the germline V gene. CDR3 in amino acids: CASSYSGVDGYTF. CDR3 coding DNA: TGTGCCAGCAGTTACTCAGGGGTTGATGGCTACACCTTC.

Worth noting for this clonotype: Given a much more abundant clone one base away, this may be a read error. V is TRBV28 and J is TRBJ2-4, with D possibly TRBD1 on 6 matching bases. Germline loops: CDR1 MDHEN, CDR2 SYDVKM. The CDR3 is 13 residues long. CDR3 amino acids: CVSRPTGANIQYF. The CDR3 nucleotides are TGTGTCAGCAGGCCGACAGGTGCGAACATTCAGTACTTC. The full variable domain, rest sourced from reference TRBV28 and TRBJ2-4, is DVKVTQSSRYLVKRTGEKVFLECVQDMDHENMFWYRQDPGLGLRLIYFSYDVKMKEKGDIPEGYSVSREKKERFSLILESASTNQTSMYLCVSRPTGANIQYFGAGTRLSVL.